The T cell receptor (beta chain) described here comes from a study of T cells in Graves' hyperthyroidism and ophthalmopathy. Study outcomes and limitations: The majority of expanded thyroid clonotypes above 0.001 also appeared in blood.

Amplified TCR beta CDR3 regions came from RNA transcripts. Researchers ran a first-round RT-PCR on the TCR CDR3 using the HTBI primer set. One entry per CDR3 protein, called by TCRdb with MiXCR from the multiplex PCR reads. The table includes under 400,000 distinct CDR3 sequences, under 15% detected once. CDR1 and CDR2 (germline): SGDLS, YYNGEE. Trimming removed 1 base from V and 5 bases from J; junction bases left unmatched: 5. There are 15 residues in the CDR3. This clonotype was seen repeatedly, ten times or more. Its antigen is not known. Material for sequencing was blood. The TCR sequence derives from a woman between 18 and 29 years old with Graves' hyperthyroidism. This chain uses TRBV9 with TRBJ2-5; 10 nucleotides align to TRBD2. This CDR3 is CASSVSGGVGETQYF. The DNA of the CDR3 is TGTGCCAGCAGCGTAAGCGGGGGGGTCGGGGAGACCCAGTACTTC.